This T cell receptor beta chain was retrieved from a study of neurological immune-mediated disorders. Study conclusions and caveats: Clinical features showed no association with the multiple sclerosis repertoire cluster, and MRI features showed none either. Sharing of CDR3 amino acid sequences among expanded clones across subjects was absent, suggesting private repertoires in all groups.

Comment on this clonotype: Its antigen remains unidentified. A much larger clone sits a single nucleotide away, making a read error possible.

Each CDR3 protein gets one entry after TCRdb re-called the 5' RACE reads with MiXCR. The sample includes roughly 60,000 distinct CDR3 sequences, about 3.5% of them seen just once. The TCR was taken from a woman between 45 and 65 years old with multiple sclerosis. Material for sequencing was PBMCs.

Written as DNA, the CDR3 is TGTGTCAGCAGTTTCCCGGGGTACAATGAGCAGTTCTTC. This codes for CVSSFPGYNEQFF. V gene TRBV12-3 or TRBV12-4 combines with J gene TRBJ2-1; a weak D match, TRBD2 (5 bases). This CDR3 spans 13 amino acids.